The 26 T cell receptor beta chains given below trace back to one sample, sequenced in a study of identical twins. TCRdb reprocessed the 5' RACE reads with MiXCR, giving one entry per CDR3 protein. The sample has 260,000 or so distinct CDR3 sequences, 7% to 8.5% seen once. The data also belong to a second study, concerning yellow fever vaccine responses in identical twins.

Sample: CD8+ T cells sorted from blood. All receptors come from a woman younger than 30 in good health.

This clonotype has more than one count but fewer than ten. The chain joins TRBV2 to TRBJ1-1; D might be TRBD1 (6 bases). Trimming cost V 10 bases and J 6 bases, with 12 bases left between them. The germline gives CDR1 SNHLY, CDR2 FYNNEI. The CDR3 length is 11 residues. CDR3 protein: CATTRQAEAFF. The CDR3, as DNA: TGTGCCACGACGAGACAGGCTGAAGCTTTCTTT. The full variable domain, completed using reference TRBV2 and TRBJ1-1, is EPEVTQTPSHQVTQMGQEVILRCVPISNHLYFYWYRQILGQKVEFLVSFYNNEISEKSEIFDDQFSVERPDGSNFTLKIRSTKLEDSAMYFCATTRQAEAFFGQGTRLTVV.

This clonotype was seen ten or more times. The genes are TRBV2 and TRBJ1-1; D remains ambiguous. The V gene lost 4 bases and the J gene lost 5 bases, with 11 bases spanning the gap. This CDR3 spans 13 amino acids. The germline CDR1 and CDR2 sequences are SNHLY and FYNNEI. The CDR3 bases are TGTGCCAGCAGTGTCGGGTTTGGGACTGAAGCTTTCTTT. It yields the protein CASSVGFGTEAFF. Together with reference TRBV2 and TRBJ1-1, the CDR3 gives the full variable domain: EPEVTQTPSHQVTQMGQEVILRCVPISNHLYFYWYRQILGQKVEFLVSFYNNEISEKSEIFDDQFSVERPDGSNFTLKIRSTKLEDSAMYFCASSVGFGTEAFFGQGTRLTVV.

The V call is TRBV27, the J call TRBJ1-2; the match to TRBD1 covers 9 bases. The J segment lost 10 bases and the V segment lost 8 bases, leaving 11 bases of the junction unmatched. The CDR3 covers 13 residues. The V gene's germline CDR1 is MNHEY and CDR2 SMNVEV (reference sequence). CDR3 protein: CASSLGTGTPYTF. In nucleotides, the CDR3 is TGTGCCAGCTCCCTAGGGACAGGGACGCCCTACACCTTC.

The chain carries TRBV4-2 and TRBJ1-1; 7 nucleotides agree with TRBD1. Germline V CDR1 and CDR2: LGHNA, YNFKEQ. J lost 5 bases, V lost 0 bases, and 9 bases had no gene match. The CDR3 length is 16 residues. The CDR3 loop is CASSQDPGTAPTEAFF. DNA for the CDR3: TGTGCCAGCAGCCAAGACCCCGGGACAGCACCAACTGAAGCTTTCTTT.

There are a few counts of this clonotype. The chain employs TRBV7-8 and TRBJ1-2; 12 positions agree with TRBD1. The ends lost 5 bases at V and 4 bases at J; junction bases unmatched: 11. The germline CDR1 and CDR2 sequences are SGHVS and FQNEAQ. The CDR3 runs to 17 residues. The CDR3 nucleotides read TGTGCCAGCAGCCTCCGGGACAGGGGGCGCGAGGGCTATGGCTACACCTTC. The encoded protein is CASSLRDRGREGYGYTF. The full variable domain, rest sourced from reference TRBV7-8 and TRBJ1-2, is GAGVSQSPRYKVAKRGQDVALRCDPISGHVSLFWYQQALGQGPEFLTYFQNEAQLDKSGLPSDRFFAERPEGSVSTLKIQRTQQEDSAVYLCASSLRDRGREGYGYTFGSGTRLTVV.

This clonotype was found many times. The V and J genes are TRBV12-3 or TRBV12-4 and TRBJ2-5; no firm D call. CDR3 length equals 12 residues. V lost 7 bases to trimming and J lost 2 bases, with 8 bases between them. This CDR3 is CASMNIQETQYF. The CDR3, as DNA: TGTGCCAGCATGAATATACAAGAGACCCAGTACTTC.

The chain couples TRBV11-1 to TRBJ2-1; 12 nucleotides align to TRBD2. Germline trimming cut 0 bases from V and 0 bases from J; bases unmatched to any gene: 6. The CDR3 has 19 residues. Germline V lookup: CDR1 SGHAT, CDR2 FQDESV (reference sequence). CDR3 amino acids: CASSLALASGRASYNEQFF. CDR3 coding DNA: TGTGCCAGCAGCTTAGCGCTGGCTAGCGGGAGGGCCTCCTACAATGAGCAGTTCTTC.

This clonotype was counted only a few times. V usage is TRBV20-1 and J usage is TRBJ2-7, with D perhaps assigned TRBD1 or TRBD2 (5 bases each). Germline V gives CDR1 DFQATT, CDR2 SNEGSKA (reference sequence). The CDR3 length is 17 residues. Deletions cut 0 bases from V and 0 bases from J, with 18 bases between. The CDR3 sequence: CSARDLNGPGSSYEQYF. In DNA, the CDR3 is TGCAGTGCTAGAGATCTTAATGGGCCAGGGAGCTCCTACGAGCAGTACTTC.

This clonotype has ten or more counts. The chain uses TRBV24-1 and TRBJ2-1; D is uncertain. The CDR3 is 16 amino acids. Trimming stripped 4 bases from V and 4 bases from J, with 16 bases between. Germline-derived CDR1 and CDR2 are KGHDR and SFDVKD. The CDR3 loop reads CATSDPKTQEYNEQFF. In DNA form, the CDR3 reads TGTGCCACCAGTGACCCTAAGACTCAAGAGTACAATGAGCAGTTCTTC.

This clonotype appeared a few times. The chain links TRBV28 to TRBJ2-7, with 7 bases identical to TRBD1. The CDR3 extends over 15 amino acids. In germline, CDR1 is MDHEN, CDR2 SYDVKM. The J segment lost 2 bases and the V segment lost 2 bases, leaving 6 bases of the junction unmatched. CDR3 nucleotides: TGTGCCAGCAGTTTAGGGACCGGGACAGCCTACGAGCAGTACTTC. Translated, it gives CASSLGTGTAYEQYF.

This clonotype was found many times. The V gene is TRBV2, the J gene TRBJ2-5; D is unresolved. Germline values: CDR1 SNHLY, CDR2 FYNNEI. The CDR3 spans 13 residues. V was clipped by 4 bases and J by 0 bases, with 6 bases between them. The CDR3 here is CASSAAYQETQYF. The DNA of the CDR3 is TGTGCCAGCAGTGCAGCTTACCAAGAGACCCAGTACTTC.

This clonotype was detected many times. The CDR3 bases are TGTGCCAGCAGTTTACTAGCGGGAGGGGGCTACGAGCAGTACTTC. Protein sequence: CASSLLAGGGYEQYF. The V gene is TRBV12-3 or TRBV12-4, the J gene TRBJ2-7; the match to TRBD2 covers 12 bases. The V segment lost 2 bases and the J segment 3 bases; nucleotides outside the gene matches: 2. The CDR3 totals 15 residues.

Many counts were recorded for this clonotype. The chain links TRBV6-5 to TRBJ1-5; D remains unclear. V lost 0 bases, J lost 4 bases, and 4 bases lay in between. The CDR3 consists of 13 residues. CDR1 and CDR2 from the germline V gene are MNHEY and SVGAGI. CDR3 protein: CASSYSLNQPQHF. Here the CDR3 DNA reads TGTGCCAGCAGTTACTCATTAAATCAGCCCCAGCATTTT.

The chain uses TRBV5-1 and TRBJ2-3, with 8 nucleotides matching TRBD1. The CDR3 length is 15 residues. Germline V gene data show CDR1 as SGHRS and CDR2 as YFSETQ. V was pared by 3 bases and J by 5 bases, with 8 bases of the junction left unmatched. The CDR3 region has the DNA TGCGCCAGCAGCTGGGACAGGCTCCAGGGAGATACGCAGTATTTT. Protein sequence: CASSWDRLQGDTQYF.

This clonotype showed up many times. The gene calls are TRBV3-1 and TRBJ1-5; D is undetermined. This CDR3 spans 14 amino acids. Per germline, CDR1 LGHDT and CDR2 YNNKEL (reference sequence). Trimming left V 0 bases short and J 0 bases short, with 3 bases between. CDR3 in amino acids: CASSQDGSNQPQHF. As DNA, the CDR3 is TGTGCCAGCAGCCAAGATGGTAGCAATCAGCCCCAGCATTTT.

This clonotype was counted ten times or more. The gene calls are TRBV11-3 and TRBJ1-1; 10 bases are shared with TRBD1. Germline assignment: CDR1 SGHNT and CDR2 YENEEA. CDR3 length: 16 amino acids. V shed 1 base, J shed 5 bases, and the junction held 7 bases outside the gene matches. The CDR3 region is CASSLAKTGGLTEAFF. The CDR3, as DNA: TGTGCCAGCAGCTTAGCCAAGACAGGGGGCTTAACTGAAGCTTTCTTT.

Only a few counts were recorded for this clonotype. The rearrangement uses TRBV20-1 and TRBJ2-5; D is possibly TRBD2 (6 bases). V lost 0 bases and J 3 bases, leaving 14 bases between the germline ends. The CDR3 consists of 15 residues. Germline V gene sequence: CDR1 DFQATT, CDR2 SNEGSKA (reference sequence). The CDR3 DNA reads as TGCAGTGCTAGAGATAGGCGGGACGCGGAAGAGACCCAGTACTTC. Its protein product is CSARDRRDAEETQYF.

This clonotype was picked up many times. The chain is built from TRBV6-2 or TRBV6-3 and TRBJ2-6; D not certain. This CDR3 has 17 amino acids. Trimming removed 4 bases at V and 0 bases at J, with 13 bases between. The germline gives CDR1 MNHEY, CDR2 SVGEGT. The CDR3 DNA follows: TGTGCCAGCAGTTCGCCCCCGGAAAACTCTGGGGCCAACGTCCTGACTTTC. Its translation is CASSSPPENSGANVLTF.

V usage is TRBV28 and J usage is TRBJ1-1, with 11 bases fitting TRBD1. The J segment lost 0 bases and the V segment lost 2 bases, leaving 17 bases of the junction unmatched. The CDR3 has 21 amino acids. Germline V lookup: CDR1 MDHEN, CDR2 SYDVKM. CDR3 nucleotides: TGTGCCAGCAGTTTACCCAGGGAGAGAGCGGGGGACAGGGGGTTGAACACTGAAGCTTTCTTT. This translates into CASSLPRERAGDRGLNTEAFF.

The rearrangement joins TRBV3-1 to TRBJ2-1, with no clear D. The CDR3 has 15 amino acids. Germline lookup yields CDR1 LGHDT and CDR2 YNNKEL (reference sequence). Trimming pared 4 bases from V and 10 bases from J, leaving 20 bases between. The DNA of the CDR3 is TGTGCCAGCAGCCCAACCACCCCAACGTGGGGAGAGCAGTTCTTC. Encoded protein: CASSPTTPTWGEQFF.

This clonotype was seen a handful of times. The chain uses TRBV9 and TRBJ1-2, with TRBD1 matching over 9 bases. Germline CDR1 reads SGDLS; CDR2 reads YYNGEE. Trimming at V came to 4 bases and at J to 3 bases, leaving 4 bases not matched to a gene. The CDR3 extends over 14 amino acids. CDR3 sequence: CASSPRDRDYGYTF. The CDR3 nucleotides are TGTGCCAGCAGCCCCAGGGACAGGGACTATGGCTACACCTTC.

This clonotype was observed a handful of times. V usage is TRBV12-5 and J usage is TRBJ1-1; no reliable D call. The V and J ends lost 1 base and 1 base respectively, with 1 base between them. CDR3 length: 12 residues. From germline, CDR1 is LGHNT and CDR2 FRNRAP. The CDR3 region has the DNA TGTGCTAGTGGTTTGGAGAACACTGAAGCTTTCTTT. This codes for CASGLENTEAFF.

This clonotype was counted a few times. J is TRBJ2-1 and V is TRBV7-3; D unclear. The V gene's germline CDR1 is SGHTA and CDR2 FQGTGA. V lost 2 bases to trimming and J lost 3 bases, with 11 bases between them. The CDR3 has 15 amino acids. The CDR3 bases are TGTGCCAGCAGCTTACAGCCAGACCTCTACAATGAGCAGTTCTTC. As protein: CASSLQPDLYNEQFF.

This clonotype was counted between two and nine times. The DNA of the CDR3 is TGTGCCAGCAGTCTCTTCGAGGGACTAGCGAACACCGGGGAGCTGTTTTTT. It translates to CASSLFEGLANTGELFF. The rearrangement joins TRBV27 to TRBJ2-2, with 8 positions matching TRBD2. V lost 5 bases and J lost 0; bases outside the gene matches: 8. Germline CDR1 and CDR2: MNHEY and SMNVEV (reference sequence). This CDR3 is built from 17 residues.

This clonotype appeared a few times. This chain joins TRBV4-1 and TRBJ2-1; D unclear. The CDR3 has 15 residues. The germline gives CDR1 MGHRA, CDR2 YSYEKL. Trimming pared 2 bases from V and 2 bases from J, leaving 10 bases between. The CDR3 sequence: CASSQNAETYNEQFF. As DNA, the CDR3 is TGCGCCAGCAGCCAAAATGCGGAGACCTACAATGAGCAGTTCTTC.

This chain joins TRBV9 and TRBJ2-3, with 7 bases that match TRBD2. The germline CDR1 and CDR2 sequences are SGDLS and YYNGEE. This CDR3 contains 14 residues. V lost 5 bases to trimming and J lost 4 bases; unmatched junction nucleotides: 7. CDR3: CASSPGGSSDTQYF. In nucleotides, the CDR3 is TGTGCCAGCAGTCCGGGCGGGAGTTCAGATACGCAGTATTTT.